This is a list of T cell receptor beta chains from one sample in a study of blood T cell repertoires in COVID-19. The repertoire was sequenced with immunoSEQ multiplex PCR; TCRdb's copy has only in-frame clones and lacks some. The table lists 300,000 or so clones, around 90% of them singletons. What was sequenced was peripheral blood. The receptor set was obtained from a woman aged 25 to 39 with COVID-19, enrolled during active disease. CDR3s include the opening cysteine and the closing phenylalanine or tryptophan. A D gene is named only where the DNA matches it firmly. Rows may omit the clone size; those that give it use once, few, many or a size class.

V gene,clone size,J gene,D gene,CDR3 DNA,CDR3 protein
TRBV5-1,few,TRBJ2-2,NA,TGCGCCAGCAGCTTGGATAGCCCCAACACCGGGGAGCTGTTTTTT,CASSLDSPNTGELFF
TRBV29-1,NA,TRBJ1-1,NA,TGCAGCGTCGCTCAGGGGAACACTGAAGCTTTCTTT,CSVAQGNTEAFF
TRBV2,few,TRBJ1-5,TRBD1,TGTGCCAGCAGACAATCACAGGGGGCTGTTAATCAGCCCCAGCATTTT,CASRQSQGAVNQPQHF
TRBV27,few,TRBJ1-5,TRBD1,TGTGCCAGCAGAGGACAGGGGGCGAGCAATCAGCCCCAGCATTTT,CASRGQGASNQPQHF
TRBV3-1/TRBV3-2,NA,TRBJ2-5,TRBD2,TGTGCCAGCACCAGTTGGGGACTAGCGGGATTTCGCCAAGAGACCCAGTACTTC,CASTSWGLAGFRQETQYF
TRBV28,NA,TRBJ1-1,NA,TGTGCCATCGGGGCTCTGGGGCGCGGGGACACTGAAGCTTTCTTT,CAIGALGRGDTEAFF
TRBV5-1,NA,TRBJ2-2,TRBD2,TGCGCCAGCAGCTTGGAGCCCAGCGGGAGCTCTGTCGGGGAGCTGTTTTTT,CASSLEPSGSSVGELFF
TRBV27,once,TRBJ1-2,NA,TGTGCCAGCAGTTTGGCTTCAGGGAACGTAGGCTACACCTTC,CASSLASGNVGYTF
TRBV5-1,NA,TRBJ2-5,TRBD2,TGCGCCAGCAGCACCGGGACTAGCGCCCAGTTACAAGAGACCCAGTACTTC,CASSTGTSAQLQETQYF
TRBV7-2,NA,TRBJ2-3,TRBD2,TGTGCCAGCAGCTTAGAGTTTACTAGCGGGACCACAGATACGCAGTATTTT,CASSLEFTSGTTDTQYF
TRBV5-1,NA,TRBJ1-2,NA,TGCGCCAGCAGCCCACGGGAGATACAGGTGGTTGGCTACACCTTC,CASSPREIQVVGYTF
TRBV5-1,NA,TRBJ2-7,NA,TGCGCCAGCAGCAACTACCCGGACAGCTCCTACGAGCAGTACTTC,CASSNYPDSSYEQYF
TRBV14,NA,TRBJ1-1,NA,TGTGCCAGCAGCCAAGTCTCGTTAGGGGGAGCTTTCTTT,CASSQVSLGGAFF
TRBV6-5,NA,TRBJ2-7,NA,TGTGCCAGCAGAACCGCCGGCCCTAGATACGAGCAGTACTTC,CASRTAGPRYEQYF
TRBV5-8,NA,TRBJ1-2,NA,TGTGCCAGCAGCGTCGTCATACAGGGAAATTATGGCTACACCTTC,CASSVVIQGNYGYTF
TRBV30,NA,TRBJ1-2,NA,TGTGCCTGGAGCCCTACCATGGACTATGGCTACACCTTC,CAWSPTMDYGYTF
TRBV29-1,few,TRBJ2-7,TRBD2,TGCAGCGTTCGAAGGGTACTAGCGGGAGGCCTAACGAGCTCCTACGAGCAGTACTTC,CSVRRVLAGGLTSSYEQYF
TRBV27,NA,TRBJ2-1,TRBD2,TGTGCCAGCAGTCCTTCAATCATAGCGGGAGGGCAAGGCAATGAGCAGTTCTTC,CASSPSIIAGGQGNEQFF
TRBV18,NA,TRBJ1-1,TRBD1,TGTGCCAGCTCACCAGGGACAGGTCGCACTGAAGCTTTCTTT,CASSPGTGRTEAFF
TRBV29-1,NA,TRBJ1-1,NA,TGCAGCGTTGAAGGGCAGGGTAATGGGAACACTGAAGCTTTCTTT,CSVEGQGNGNTEAFF
TRBV11-2,NA,TRBJ1-4,NA,TGTGCCAGCAGCTTCGGGGTACAGGAAAAACTGTTTTTT,CASSFGVQEKLFF
TRBV7-6,once,TRBJ1-1,NA,TGTGCCAGCAGCTTAAATCCGGTGGGGCTGAACACTGAAGCTTTCTTT,CASSLNPVGLNTEAFF
TRBV14,many,TRBJ2-5,TRBD1,TGTGCCAGCAGCCAAGAGGCGGTCGGACAGGAAGAGACCCAGTACTTC,CASSQEAVGQEETQYF
TRBV7-9,NA,TRBJ1-2,NA,TGTGCCAGCACCCCCAGAGGTACGGCAAACTATGGCTACACCTTC,CASTPRGTANYGYTF
TRBV30,once,TRBJ1-1,NA,TGTGCCTGGAGTGTTTATAATGAAGCTTTCTTT,CAWSVYNEAFF
TRBV5-1,NA,TRBJ1-1,NA,TGCGCCAGCAGCTTGGCGCAAAACTCCGAAGCTTTCTTT,CASSLAQNSEAFF
TRBV5-1,NA,TRBJ2-7,NA,TGCGCCAGCAGCTTGGGTACAGTAAACCCCTACGAGCAGTACTTC,CASSLGTVNPYEQYF
TRBV27,NA,TRBJ1-1,NA,TGTGCCAGCAGTTTTAAAGAAGGGGGCACTGAAGCTTTCTTT,CASSFKEGGTEAFF
TRBV15,NA,TRBJ2-7,TRBD2,TGTGCCACCAGCAGAGATCGAGGGCTAGCGGGGGATTCCAGCTCCTACGAGCAGTACTTC,CATSRDRGLAGDSSSYEQYF
TRBV10-2,NA,TRBJ2-7,NA,TGCGCCAGCGGCAGTCTGGTCGAGCAGTACTTC,CASGSLVEQYF
TRBV2,NA,TRBJ2-3,NA,TGTGCCAGCAGTGCGGACAGAAGCGTTACAGATACGCAGTATTTT,CASSADRSVTDTQYF
TRBV29-1,NA,TRBJ2-6,NA,TGCAGCGTTCTTCTTTTCTCTGGGGCCAACGTCCTGACTTTC,CSVLLFSGANVLTF
TRBV5-4,NA,TRBJ2-7,NA,TGTGCCAGCAGCTTGTACGGGAGTCCCTACGAGCAGTACTTC,CASSLYGSPYEQYF
TRBV29-1,once,TRBJ2-7,NA,TGCAGCGTTGTGACAAACTACGAGCAGTACTTC,CSVVTNYEQYF
TRBV7-6,NA,TRBJ2-5,TRBD2,TGTGCCAGCAGCTTGCGGCTAGCGGTTCAAGAGACCCAGTACTTC,CASSLRLAVQETQYF
TRBV29-1,NA,TRBJ1-2,TRBD1,TGCAGCGTCTCGGGACAGGGCCTCTATGGCTACACCTTC,CSVSGQGLYGYTF
TRBV5-5,NA,TRBJ1-5,NA,TGTGCCAGCAGCTGGACGACAGAGAGCAATCAGCCCCAGCATTTT,CASSWTTESNQPQHF
TRBV9,NA,TRBJ2-7,TRBD2,TGTGCCAGCAGCGTAGGACTAGCGAGTTACGAGCAGTACTTC,CASSVGLASYEQYF
TRBV5-4,few,TRBJ1-3,NA,TGTGCCAGCAGCATTGGGGGAGGTGGAAACACCATATATTTT,CASSIGGGGNTIYF
TRBV6-5,NA,TRBJ1-2,TRBD1,TGTGCCAGCAGATCGACAGGGAACTATGGCTACACCTTC,CASRSTGNYGYTF
TRBV4-1,NA,TRBJ2-2,TRBD1,TGCGCCAGCAGCCCCGGGACAGGGGGCACCGGGGAGCTGTTTTTT,CASSPGTGGTGELFF
TRBV6-6,NA,TRBJ1-4,NA,TGTGCCAGCAGTTACGAACAGCCTGCAACTAATGAAAAACTGTTTTTT,CASSYEQPATNEKLFF
TRBV7-2,NA,TRBJ2-1,NA,TGTGCCAGCAGCTTAATATCTCCGGCCTACAATGAGCAGTTCTTC,CASSLISPAYNEQFF
TRBV30,NA,TRBJ2-7,TRBD2,TGTGCCTGGACTAGCGGGAGGTACGAGCAGTACTTC,CAWTSGRYEQYF
TRBV5-1,NA,TRBJ1-1,TRBD1,TGCGCCAGCAGCTTGGACCTAATATCCGGGACAGGGTCTGAAGCTTTCTTT,CASSLDLISGTGSEAFF
TRBV6-4,few,TRBJ1-2,NA,TGTGCCAGCCGAAAGGAGGACGGAGAAGTCTATGGCTACACCTTC,CASRKEDGEVYGYTF
TRBV11-2,NA,TRBJ2-7,NA,TGTGCCAGCAGCTTAGGGGCCGTGGTTTACGAGCAGTACTTC,CASSLGAVVYEQYF
TRBV30,NA,TRBJ2-5,NA,TGTGCCTGGAGTTTTGTGGGCAGACAAGAGACCCAGTACTTC,CAWSFVGRQETQYF
TRBV9,NA,TRBJ1-1,NA,TGTGCCAGCAGCGTACTCGCGAAGAACACTGAAGCTTTCTTT,CASSVLAKNTEAFF